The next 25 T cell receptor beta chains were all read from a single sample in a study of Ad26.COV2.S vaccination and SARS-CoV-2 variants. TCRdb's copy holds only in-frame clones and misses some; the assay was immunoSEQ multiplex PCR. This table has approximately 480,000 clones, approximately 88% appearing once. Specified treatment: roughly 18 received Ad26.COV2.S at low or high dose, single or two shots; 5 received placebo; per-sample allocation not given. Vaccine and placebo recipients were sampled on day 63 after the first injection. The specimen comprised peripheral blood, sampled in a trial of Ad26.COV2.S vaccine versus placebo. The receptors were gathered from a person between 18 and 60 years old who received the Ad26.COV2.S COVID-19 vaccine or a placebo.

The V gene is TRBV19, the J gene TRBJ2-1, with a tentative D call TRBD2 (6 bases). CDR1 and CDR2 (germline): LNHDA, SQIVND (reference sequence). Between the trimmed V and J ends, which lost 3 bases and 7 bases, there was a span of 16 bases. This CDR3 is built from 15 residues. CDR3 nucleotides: TGTGCCAGTAGTATCGGTAGCGGCCAGTGGAATGAGCAGTTCTTC. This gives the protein CASSIGSGQWNEQFF.

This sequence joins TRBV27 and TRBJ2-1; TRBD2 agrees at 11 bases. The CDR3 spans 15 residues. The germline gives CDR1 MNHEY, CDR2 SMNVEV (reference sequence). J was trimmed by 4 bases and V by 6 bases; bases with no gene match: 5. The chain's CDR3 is CASRRTSGLYNEQFF. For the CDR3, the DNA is TGTGCCAGCAGAAGGACTAGCGGGCTTTACAATGAGCAGTTCTTC.

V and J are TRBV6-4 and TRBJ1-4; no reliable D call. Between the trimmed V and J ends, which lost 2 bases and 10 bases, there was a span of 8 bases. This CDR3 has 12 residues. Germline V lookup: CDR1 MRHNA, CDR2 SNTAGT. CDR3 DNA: TGTGCCAGCAGTGACGCGTCAGGAAAACTGTTTTTT. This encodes CASSDASGKLFF.

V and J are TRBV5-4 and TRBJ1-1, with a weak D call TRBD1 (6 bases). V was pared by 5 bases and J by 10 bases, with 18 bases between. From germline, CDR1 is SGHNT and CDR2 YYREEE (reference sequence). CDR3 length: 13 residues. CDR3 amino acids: CASSLGGRSGAFF. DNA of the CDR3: TGTGCCAGCAGTTTAGGGGGAAGGAGTGGAGCTTTCTTT.

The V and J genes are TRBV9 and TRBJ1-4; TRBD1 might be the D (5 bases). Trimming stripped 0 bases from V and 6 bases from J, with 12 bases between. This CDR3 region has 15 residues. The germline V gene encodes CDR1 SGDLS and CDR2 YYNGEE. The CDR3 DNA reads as TGTGCCAGCAGCGTAGGTGGGCAGGGAGATGAAAAACTGTTTTTT. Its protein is CASSVGGQGDEKLFF.

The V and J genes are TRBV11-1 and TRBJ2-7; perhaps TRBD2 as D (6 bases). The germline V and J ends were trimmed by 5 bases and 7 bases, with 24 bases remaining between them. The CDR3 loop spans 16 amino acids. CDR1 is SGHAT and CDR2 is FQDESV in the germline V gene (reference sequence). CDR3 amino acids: CASSPLSGGGTGEQYF. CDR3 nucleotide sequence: TGTGCCAGCAGCCCTCTCTCGGGCGGAGGGACGGGTGAGCAGTACTTC. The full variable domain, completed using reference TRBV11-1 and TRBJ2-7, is EAEVAQSPRYKITEKSQAVAFWCDPISGHATLYWYRQILGQGPELLVQFQDESVVDDSQLPKDRFSAERLKGVDSTLKIQPAELGDSAMYLCASSPLSGGGTGEQYFGPGTRLTVT.

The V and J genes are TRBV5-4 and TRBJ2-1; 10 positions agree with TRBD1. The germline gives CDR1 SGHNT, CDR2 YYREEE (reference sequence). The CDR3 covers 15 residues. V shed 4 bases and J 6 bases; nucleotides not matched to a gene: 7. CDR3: CASSLDRGRLNEQFF. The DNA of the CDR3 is TGTGCCAGCAGCCTAGACAGGGGGCGCCTCAATGAGCAGTTCTTC.

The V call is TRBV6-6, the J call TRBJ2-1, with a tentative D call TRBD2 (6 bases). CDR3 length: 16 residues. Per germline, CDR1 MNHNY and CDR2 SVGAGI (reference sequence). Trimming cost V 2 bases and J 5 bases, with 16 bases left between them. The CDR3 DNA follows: TGTGCCAGCAGTTACAGTGGCGGGACCGGTAACAATGAGCAGTTCTTC. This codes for CASSYSGGTGNNEQFF.

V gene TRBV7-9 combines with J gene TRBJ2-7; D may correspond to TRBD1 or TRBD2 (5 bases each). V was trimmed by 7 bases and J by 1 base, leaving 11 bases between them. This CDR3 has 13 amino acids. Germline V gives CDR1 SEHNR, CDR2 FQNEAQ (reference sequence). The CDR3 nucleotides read TGTGCCAGCACCCTGAGGGGTTCCTACGAGCAGTACTTC. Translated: CASTLRGSYEQYF.

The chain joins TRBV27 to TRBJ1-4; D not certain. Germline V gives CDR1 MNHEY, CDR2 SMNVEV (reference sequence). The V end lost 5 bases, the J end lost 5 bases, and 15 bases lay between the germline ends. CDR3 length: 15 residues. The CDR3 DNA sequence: TGTGCCAGCAGTCTAGGCTGGGAAGAGAATGAAAAACTGTTTTTT. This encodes CASSLGWEENEKLFF. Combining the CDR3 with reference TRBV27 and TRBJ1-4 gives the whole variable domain EAQVTQNPRYLITVTGKKLTVTCSQNMNHEYMSWYRQDPGLGLRQIYYSMNVEVTDKGDVPEGYKVSRKEKRNFPLILESPSPNQTSLYFCASSLGWEENEKLFFGSGTQLSVL.

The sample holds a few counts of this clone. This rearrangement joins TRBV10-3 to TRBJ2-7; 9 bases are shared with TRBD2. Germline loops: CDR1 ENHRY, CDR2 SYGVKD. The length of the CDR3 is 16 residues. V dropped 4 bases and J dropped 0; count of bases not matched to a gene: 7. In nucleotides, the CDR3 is TGTGCCATCAGTGCGCCTACTAGCGGGTTCTCCTACGAGCAGTACTTC. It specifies CAISAPTSGFSYEQYF.

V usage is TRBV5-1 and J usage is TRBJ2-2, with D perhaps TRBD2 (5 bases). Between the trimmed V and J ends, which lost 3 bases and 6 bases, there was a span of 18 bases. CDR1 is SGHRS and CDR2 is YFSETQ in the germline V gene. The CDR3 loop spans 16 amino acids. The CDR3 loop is CASSSDLGLQSGELFF. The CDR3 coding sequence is TGCGCCAGCAGCTCCGACCTAGGACTCCAATCCGGGGAGCTGTTTTTT.

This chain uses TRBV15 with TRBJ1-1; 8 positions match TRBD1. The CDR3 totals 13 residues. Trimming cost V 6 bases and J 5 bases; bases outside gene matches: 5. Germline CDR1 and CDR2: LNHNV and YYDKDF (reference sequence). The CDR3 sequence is CATRTGVGTEAFF. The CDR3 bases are TGTGCCACCAGGACAGGGGTGGGGACTGAAGCTTTCTTT.

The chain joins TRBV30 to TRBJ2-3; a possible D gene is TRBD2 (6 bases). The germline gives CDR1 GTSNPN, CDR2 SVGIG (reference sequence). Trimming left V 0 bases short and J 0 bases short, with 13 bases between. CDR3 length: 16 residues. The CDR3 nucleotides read TGTGCCTGGAGTGTGTTGGGTAGCGGTAGCACAGATACGCAGTATTTT. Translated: CAWSVLGSGSTDTQYF.

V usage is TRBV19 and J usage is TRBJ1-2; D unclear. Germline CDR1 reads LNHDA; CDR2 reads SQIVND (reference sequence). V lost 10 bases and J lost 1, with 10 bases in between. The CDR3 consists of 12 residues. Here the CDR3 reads CATTGVNYGYTF. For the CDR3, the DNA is TGTGCCACCACGGGAGTTAACTATGGCTACACCTTC.

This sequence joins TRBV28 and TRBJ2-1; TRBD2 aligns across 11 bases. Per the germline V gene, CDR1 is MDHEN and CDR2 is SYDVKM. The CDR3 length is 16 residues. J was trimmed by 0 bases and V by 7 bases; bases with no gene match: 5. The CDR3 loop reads CASKPGLAASYNEQFF. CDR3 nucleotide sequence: TGTGCCAGCAAACCGGGACTAGCGGCCTCCTACAATGAGCAGTTCTTC.

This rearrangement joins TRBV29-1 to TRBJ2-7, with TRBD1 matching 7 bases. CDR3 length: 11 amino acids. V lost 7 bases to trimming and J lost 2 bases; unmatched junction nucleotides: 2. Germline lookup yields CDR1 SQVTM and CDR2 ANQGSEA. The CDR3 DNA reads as TGCAGCGGGGGGACAGCCTACGAGCAGTACTTC. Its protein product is CSGGTAYEQYF.

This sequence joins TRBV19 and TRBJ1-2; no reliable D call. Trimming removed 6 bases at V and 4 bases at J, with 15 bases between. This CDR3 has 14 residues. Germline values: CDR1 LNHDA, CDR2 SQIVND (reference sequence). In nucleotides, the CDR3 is TGTGCCAGTAGCCCAAGGCAACAGTCCTATGGCTACACCTTC. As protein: CASSPRQQSYGYTF.

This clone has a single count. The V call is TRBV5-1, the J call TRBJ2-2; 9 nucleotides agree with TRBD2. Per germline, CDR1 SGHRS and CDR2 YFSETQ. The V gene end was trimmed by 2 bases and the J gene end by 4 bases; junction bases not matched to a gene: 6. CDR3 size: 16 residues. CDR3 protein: CASSFIAGATTGELFF. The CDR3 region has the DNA TGCGCCAGCAGCTTTATAGCGGGGGCGACCACCGGGGAGCTGTTTTTT. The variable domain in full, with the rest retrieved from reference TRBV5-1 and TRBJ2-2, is KAGVTQTPRYLIKTRGQQVTLSCSPISGHRSVSWYQQTPGQGLQFLFEYFSETQRNKGNFPGRFSGRQFSNSRSEMNVSTLELGDSALYLCASSFIAGATTGELFFGEGSRLTVL.

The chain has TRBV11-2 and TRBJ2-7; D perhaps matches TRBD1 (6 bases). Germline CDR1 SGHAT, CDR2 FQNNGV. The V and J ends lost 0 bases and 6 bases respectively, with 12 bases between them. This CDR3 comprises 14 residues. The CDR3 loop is CASSLDLARGEQYF. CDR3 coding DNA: TGTGCCAGCAGCTTAGATTTGGCCAGGGGCGAGCAGTACTTC.

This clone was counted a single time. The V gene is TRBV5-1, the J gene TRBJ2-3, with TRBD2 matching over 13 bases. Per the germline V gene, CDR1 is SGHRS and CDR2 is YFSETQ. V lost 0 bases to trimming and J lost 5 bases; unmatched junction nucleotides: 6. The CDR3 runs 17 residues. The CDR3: CASSLAGTSGNKDTQYF. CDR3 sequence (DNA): TGCGCCAGCAGCTTGGCTGGGACTAGCGGGAACAAAGATACGCAGTATTTT.

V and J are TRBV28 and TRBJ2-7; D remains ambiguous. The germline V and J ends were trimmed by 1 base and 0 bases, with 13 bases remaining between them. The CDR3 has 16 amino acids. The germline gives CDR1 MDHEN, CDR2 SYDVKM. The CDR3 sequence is CASSLSLTANSYEQYF. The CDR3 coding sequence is TGTGCCAGCAGTTTATCCCTCACAGCGAACTCCTACGAGCAGTACTTC.

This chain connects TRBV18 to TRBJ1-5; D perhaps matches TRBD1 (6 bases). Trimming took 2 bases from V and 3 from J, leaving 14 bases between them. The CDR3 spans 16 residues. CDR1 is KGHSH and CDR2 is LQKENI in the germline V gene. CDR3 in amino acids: CASSPKRGGINQPQHF. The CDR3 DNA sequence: TGTGCCAGCTCACCAAAAAGAGGGGGGATCAATCAGCCCCAGCATTTT.

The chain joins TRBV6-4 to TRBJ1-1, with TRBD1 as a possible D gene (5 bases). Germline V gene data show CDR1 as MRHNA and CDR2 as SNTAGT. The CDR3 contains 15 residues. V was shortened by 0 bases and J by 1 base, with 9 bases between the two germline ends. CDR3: CASSDSAGKNTEAFF. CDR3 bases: TGTGCCAGCAGTGACTCTGCAGGGAAGAACACTGAAGCTTTCTTT.

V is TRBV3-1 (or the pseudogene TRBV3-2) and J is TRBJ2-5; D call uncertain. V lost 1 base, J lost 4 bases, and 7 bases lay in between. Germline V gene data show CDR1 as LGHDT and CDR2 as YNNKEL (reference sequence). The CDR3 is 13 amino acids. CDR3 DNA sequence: TGTGCCAGCAGCCAAGTCGGTAGAGAGACCCAGTACTTC. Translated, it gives CASSQVGRETQYF.